Shown below are 19 T cell receptor beta chains from a single sample sequenced in a study of monozygotic twins with cystic fibrosis. This table comes from immunoSEQ multiplex PCR, and its TCRdb copy is limited to in-frame clones, with some not included. The sample has 13,000 to 15,000 clones, 70% to 90% seen once; the top ten hold 1% to 1.2%. Sequencing was carried out using blood. These receptors originate from a boy younger than 18 with cystic fibrosis.

The rearrangement links TRBV30 to TRBJ1-2, with 7 bases lining up with TRBD1. The CDR3 spans 13 residues. CDR1 and CDR2 from the germline V gene are GTSNPN and SVGIG (reference sequence). V gave up 1 base and J gave up 3 bases; unmatched junction bases: 2. The CDR3 sequence is CAWSEDRDYGYTF. The CDR3 coding sequence is TGTGCCTGGAGTGAAGACAGGGACTATGGCTACACCTTC.

This clone occurred once. The CDR3 loop reads CASSYPRRGLNTEAFF. The CDR3, as DNA: TGTGCCAGCAGTTACCCGCGGAGGGGTCTGAACACTGAAGCTTTCTTT. The chain links TRBV6-6 to TRBJ1-1; D possibly corresponds to TRBD1 (5 bases). Trimming stripped 2 bases from V and 0 bases from J, with 13 bases between. Per germline, CDR1 MNHNY and CDR2 SVGAGI (reference sequence). CDR3 length: 16 amino acids.

V and J are TRBV21-1 and TRBJ1-2. TRBV21-1 is tagged as a pseudogene. This CDR3 is 14 amino acids long. The CDR3 region has the DNA TGTGCCAGCAACGACACGGGAGCTAACTATGGCTACACCTTC. Translation: CASNDTGANYGYTF.

This rearrangement joins TRBV6-5 to TRBJ2-5, with D perhaps matching TRBD1 or TRBD2 (5 bases each). The CDR3 sequence is 13 residues long. The ends were cut back, 4 bases at V and 2 bases at J, with 8 bases in the middle. Germline CDR1 and CDR2: MNHEY and SVGAGI. CDR3 DNA: TGTGCCAGCAGTTGGGGACGGCAAGAGACCCAGTACTTC. Protein: CASSWGRQETQYF.

In nucleotides, the CDR3 is TGTGCCAGTAGTATAGATCGCGGAGCTAACTATGGCTACACCTTC. It yields the protein CASSIDRGANYGYTF. This chain links TRBV19 with TRBJ1-2; D gene unclear. The CDR3 spans 15 residues. V lost 0 bases to trimming and J lost 0 bases, with 8 bases between them. Germline V gene data show CDR1 as LNHDA and CDR2 as SQIVND (reference sequence).

The V call is TRBV5-1, the J call TRBJ2-3, with 10 bases fitting TRBD2. The CDR3 runs 13 residues. Germline V gene lookup returns CDR1 SGHRS and CDR2 YFSETQ. Trimming removed 7 bases from V and 4 bases from J; junction bases left unmatched: 3. For the CDR3, the DNA is TGCGCCAGCCTACTAGCGGGGTCAGATACGCAGTATTTT. The encoded protein is CASLLAGSDTQYF.

V and J are TRBV15 and TRBJ2-5; the D is unclear. CDR3 size: 18 residues. Looked up from germline, CDR1 is LNHNV and CDR2 is YYDKDF (reference sequence). V was clipped by 0 bases and J by 2 bases, with 19 bases between them. The CDR3 region is CATSRDSFDPSIQETQYF. The CDR3 DNA follows: TGTGCCACCAGCAGAGATTCGTTCGACCCTTCGATACAAGAGACCCAGTACTTC.

The chain couples TRBV14 to TRBJ2-1; 12 bases match TRBD1. The CDR3 is made up of 17 amino acids. V was clipped by 1 base and J by 6 bases; unmatched bases: 7. From germline, CDR1 is SGHDN and CDR2 FVKESK. Written as DNA, the CDR3 is TGTGCCAGCAGCCAAGCCGTGGGGACAGGGGGCCTCAATGAGCAGTTCTTC. This sequence encodes CASSQAVGTGGLNEQFF.

V usage is TRBV5-5 and J usage is TRBJ2-7; D call uncertain. The CDR3 extends over 13 amino acids. The V end lost 3 bases, the J end lost 7 bases, and 14 bases lay between the germline ends. Germline V lookup: CDR1 SGHKS, CDR2 YYEKEE (reference sequence). The CDR3 region is CASSSEFFREQYF. The CDR3 DNA reads TGTGCCAGCAGCTCCGAATTCTTTCGGGAGCAGTACTTC.

This clone was detected only once. The chain carries TRBV6-1 and TRBJ2-7, with D unresolved. Germline V gene lookup returns CDR1 MNHNS and CDR2 SASEGT. The CDR3 is 13 residues long. V shed 3 bases and J shed 0 bases, with 6 bases lying between them. CDR3 sequence reads: CASSDPSSYEQYF. The CDR3 DNA reads TGTGCCAGCAGTGACCCCAGCTCCTACGAGCAGTACTTC.

The V gene is TRBV19, the J gene TRBJ2-1; maybe TRBD1 (6 bases). CDR3 size: 14 residues. Germline lookup yields CDR1 LNHDA and CDR2 SQIVND (reference sequence). V lost 5 bases and J 3 bases, leaving 11 bases between the germline ends. The CDR3, as DNA: TGTGCCAGTAGTTTCGGGACACACTACAATGAGCAGTTCTTC. Encoded protein: CASSFGTHYNEQFF.

The V gene is TRBV7-2, the J gene TRBJ2-2, with unresolved D. CDR3 length: 14 residues. With 5 bases removed from V and 3 bases from J, the gap between germline ends came to 10 bases. Looked up from germline, CDR1 is SGHTA and CDR2 is FQGNSA. In DNA form, the CDR3 reads TGTGCCAGCAGCGTTCTCAGATACACCGGGGAGCTGTTTTTT. The encoded protein is CASSVLRYTGELFF.

V is TRBV18 and J is TRBJ2-7; either TRBD1 or TRBD2 may fit D (6 bases each). The CDR3 runs 16 residues. Trimming left V 2 bases short and J 5 bases short, with 19 bases between. Germline-derived CDR1 and CDR2 are KGHSH and LQKENI. The CDR3 loop is CASSPVRGSGAHEQYF. As DNA, the CDR3 is TGTGCCAGCTCACCAGTGCGGGGCTCAGGGGCCCACGAGCAGTACTTC.

This sequence joins TRBV10-2 and TRBJ2-2; 10 positions match TRBD2. Trimming removed 7 bases from V and 7 bases from J; junction bases left unmatched: 15. Germline loops: CDR1 WSHSY, CDR2 SAAADI. CDR3 length: 17 amino acids. This CDR3 reads CASTLRSAGGRSGELFF. The CDR3 coding sequence is TGCGCCAGCACCCTACGATCAGCGGGGGGGCGCAGCGGGGAGCTGTTTTTT.

In its sample, this clone was seen once. The chain uses TRBV6-1 and TRBJ1-5; no definite D call. Germline CDR1 and CDR2: MNHNS and SASEGT. V lost 3 bases and J 0 bases, leaving 15 bases between the germline ends. The CDR3 is 17 amino acids. CDR3: CASSEGQNTHSNQPQHF. DNA for the CDR3: TGTGCCAGCAGTGAGGGTCAGAATACCCATAGCAATCAGCCCCAGCATTTT.

The chain recombines TRBV19 with TRBJ2-6, with TRBD2 as a possible D gene (6 bases). V gave up 3 bases and J gave up 0 bases, with 12 bases separating them. Germline CDR1 is LNHDA and CDR2 is SQIVND (reference sequence). The CDR3 runs 17 residues. CDR3 coding DNA: TGTGCCAGTAGTATGGAGGGGCGGTACTCTGGGGCCAACGTCCTGACTTTC. It yields the protein CASSMEGRYSGANVLTF.

This chain joins TRBV21-1 and TRBJ2-1; TRBD2 is the table's D call, not checked against the DNA. TRBV21-1 has pseudogene status. This CDR3 comprises 15 residues. CDR3 in amino acids: CASSTSSGGADEQFF. Here the CDR3 DNA reads TGTGCCAGCAGCACTTCTAGCGGGGGGGCAGATGAGCAGTTCTTC.

The chain uses TRBV2 and TRBJ1-5; D not certain. V lost 3 bases and J lost 6, with 15 bases in between. Looked up from germline, CDR1 is SNHLY and CDR2 is FYNNEI. CDR3 length equals 15 residues. The DNA for the CDR3 is TGTGCCAGCAGTGAGGGTTTCAGTATGGGTCAGCCCCAGCATTTT. Translation: CASSEGFSMGQPQHF.

The rearrangement links TRBV7-9 to TRBJ2-7, with 9 bases that match TRBD1. Germline values: CDR1 SEHNR, CDR2 FQNEAQ (reference sequence). The J segment lost 4 bases and the V segment lost 3 bases, leaving 4 bases of the junction unmatched. The CDR3 runs 14 residues. As DNA, the CDR3 is TGTGCCAGCAGCTTGGGACAGGGAAGATACGAGCAGTACTTC. It is translated as CASSLGQGRYEQYF. Looking up the rest from reference TRBV7-9 and TRBJ2-7 gives the full variable domain: DTGVSQNPRHKITKRGQNVTFRCDPISEHNRLYWYRQTLGQGPEFLTYFQNEAQLEKSRLLSDRFSAERPKGSFSTLEIQRTEQGDSAMYLCASSLGQGRYEQYFGPGTRLTVT.